Listed below are T cell receptor beta chains from one sample, sequenced in a study of shared clonotypes between healthy human individuals. TCRdb keeps only in-frame clones here, not all; method: immunoSEQ multiplex PCR. The sample lists roughly 640,000 clones, about 97% seen once, with roughly 0.05% in the top ten. Input material: naive CD4+ T cells sorted from blood. The receptor set was obtained from a woman aged 30 to 39 in good health. CDR3s leave out the opening cysteine and the closing phenylalanine or tryptophan. The order of the fields is V gene, CDR3 length, J gene, CDR3 protein.

V: TRBV10-3
length: 12
J: TRBJ1-5
CDR3: AISESTGVQPQH

V: TRBV2
length: 13
J: TRBJ2-5
CDR3: ASSKGSGRAGEQY

V: TRBV18
length: 13
J: TRBJ2-3
CDR3: ASSRTSGGTDTQY

V: TRBV4-1
length: 14
J: TRBJ1-5
CDR3: ASSQDRALEAQPQH

V: TRBV4-1
length: 13
J: TRBJ2-2
CDR3: ASSQVLAGEGELF

V: TRBV27
length: 11
J: TRBJ2-6
CDR3: ASSLNGANVLT

V: TRBV2
length: 11
J: TRBJ1-5
CDR3: ASQKDTAGPQH

V: TRBV23-1
length: 21
J: TRBJ2-7
CDR3: ASSPNTNRISVTRDSSYYEQY

V: TRBV28
length: 14
J: TRBJ2-3
CDR3: ASRGGAGARTDTQY

V: TRBV6-5
length: 13
J: TRBJ2-2
CDR3: ASRNDRGSTGELF

V: TRBV10-3
length: 11
J: TRBJ1-2
CDR3: ATATLGAFGYT

V: TRBV10-2
length: 11
J: TRBJ2-3
CDR3: ASSEPINHTQY

V: TRBV6-6
length: 13
J: TRBJ1-2
CDR3: ASSYPQSLIYGYT

V: TRBV30
length: 13
J: TRBJ1-1
CDR3: ACLTVGAGDTEAF

V: TRBV27
length: 14
J: TRBJ2-7
CDR3: ASQIQTAGESDEQY

V: TRBV7-8
length: 13
J: TRBJ1-2
CDR3: ASSSGTGAIGGYT